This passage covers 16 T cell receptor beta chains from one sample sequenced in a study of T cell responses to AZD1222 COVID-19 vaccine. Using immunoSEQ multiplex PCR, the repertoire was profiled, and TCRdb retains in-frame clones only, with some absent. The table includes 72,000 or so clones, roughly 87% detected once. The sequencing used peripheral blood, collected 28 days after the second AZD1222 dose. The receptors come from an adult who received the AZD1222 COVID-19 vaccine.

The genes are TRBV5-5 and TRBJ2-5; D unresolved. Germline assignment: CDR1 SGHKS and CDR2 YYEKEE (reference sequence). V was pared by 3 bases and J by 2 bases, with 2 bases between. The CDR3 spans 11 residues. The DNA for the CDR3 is TGTGCCAGCAGCTATCAAGAGACCCAGTACTTC. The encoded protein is CASSYQETQYF.

CDR3: CASSQTGTSGFTDTQYF. CDR3 DNA sequence: TGCGCCAGCAGCCAAACCGGGACTAGCGGATTCACAGATACGCAGTATTTT. V gene TRBV4-3 combines with J gene TRBJ2-3, with 11 bases fitting TRBD2. V gave up 2 bases and J gave up 2 bases; unmatched junction bases: 6. The CDR3 length is 17 residues. Germline V gene data show CDR1 as LGHNA and CDR2 as YSLEER.

The CDR3 reads CASSPTGRAFF. DNA for the CDR3: TGTGCCAGCAGCCCCACAGGGAGGGCTTTCTTT. The rearrangement links TRBV7-8 to TRBJ1-1; possible D gene TRBD1, 6 bases. Trimming pared 5 bases from V and 11 bases from J, leaving 12 bases between. The CDR3 extends over 11 amino acids. CDR1 is SGHVS and CDR2 is FQNEAQ in the germline V gene.

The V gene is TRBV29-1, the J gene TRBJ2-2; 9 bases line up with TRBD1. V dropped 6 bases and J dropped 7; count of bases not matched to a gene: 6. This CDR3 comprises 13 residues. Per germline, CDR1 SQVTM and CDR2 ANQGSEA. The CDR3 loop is CSVSGQGIGELFF. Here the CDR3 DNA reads TGCAGCGTGTCCGGACAGGGGATCGGGGAGCTGTTTTTT.

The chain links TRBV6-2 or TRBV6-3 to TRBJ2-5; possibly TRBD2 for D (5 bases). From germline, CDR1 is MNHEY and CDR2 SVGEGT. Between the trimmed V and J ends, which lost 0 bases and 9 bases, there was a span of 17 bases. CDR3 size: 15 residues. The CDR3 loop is CASSYSLDGHGAQYF. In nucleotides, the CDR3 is TGTGCCAGCAGTTACTCCCTGGACGGCCACGGGGCCCAGTACTTC.

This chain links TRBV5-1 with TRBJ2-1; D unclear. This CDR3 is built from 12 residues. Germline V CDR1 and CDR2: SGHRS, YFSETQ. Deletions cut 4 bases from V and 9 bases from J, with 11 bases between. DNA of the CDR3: TGCGCCAGCAGCCCCCTGTGGGGTGAGCAGTTCTTC. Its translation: CASSPLWGEQFF.

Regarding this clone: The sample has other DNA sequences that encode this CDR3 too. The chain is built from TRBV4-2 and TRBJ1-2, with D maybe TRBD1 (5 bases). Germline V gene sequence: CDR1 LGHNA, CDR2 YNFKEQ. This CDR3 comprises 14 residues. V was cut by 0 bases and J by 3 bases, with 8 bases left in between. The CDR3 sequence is CASSQEGGDYGYTF. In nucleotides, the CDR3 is TGTGCCAGCAGCCAAGAGGGGGGTGACTATGGCTACACCTTC.

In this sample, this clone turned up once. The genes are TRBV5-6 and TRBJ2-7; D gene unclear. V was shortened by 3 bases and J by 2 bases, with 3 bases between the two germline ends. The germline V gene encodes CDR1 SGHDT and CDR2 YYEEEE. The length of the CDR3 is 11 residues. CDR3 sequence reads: CASSYAYEQYF. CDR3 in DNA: TGTGCCAGCAGCTATGCCTACGAGCAGTACTTC.

Here the CDR3 reads CASGTAGELFF. The CDR3 nucleotides read TGTGCTAGTGGTACCGCCGGGGAGCTGTTTTTT. The rearrangement links TRBV12-5 to TRBJ2-2; D uncertain. This CDR3 comprises 11 residues. CDR1 LGHNT and CDR2 FRNRAP come from the germline V gene. The V end was cut by 5 bases, the J end by 6 bases, with 4 bases between.

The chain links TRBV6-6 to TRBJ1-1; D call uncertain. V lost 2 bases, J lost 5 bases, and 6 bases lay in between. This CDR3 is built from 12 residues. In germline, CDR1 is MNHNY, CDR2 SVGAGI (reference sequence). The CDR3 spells CASSYGETEAFF. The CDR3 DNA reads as TGTGCCAGCAGTTACGGTGAGACTGAAGCTTTCTTT.

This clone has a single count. The CDR3 loop is CASSVPGHYEQYF. In DNA, the CDR3 is TGTGCCAGTAGTGTCCCGGGACACTACGAGCAGTACTTC. This chain uses TRBV19 with TRBJ2-7, with a weak D call TRBD1 (6 bases). Trimming left V 5 bases short and J 3 bases short, with 11 bases between. The CDR3 loop spans 13 amino acids. Germline V gene lookup returns CDR1 LNHDA and CDR2 SQIVND (reference sequence).

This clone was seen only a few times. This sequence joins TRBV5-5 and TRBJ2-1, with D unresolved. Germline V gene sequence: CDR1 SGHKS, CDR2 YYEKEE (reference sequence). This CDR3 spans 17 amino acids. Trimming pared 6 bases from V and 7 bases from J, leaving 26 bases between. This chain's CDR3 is CASTLSYGTEHSNEQFF. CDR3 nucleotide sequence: TGTGCCAGCACCCTCTCCTACGGAACGGAGCACTCTAATGAGCAGTTCTTC.

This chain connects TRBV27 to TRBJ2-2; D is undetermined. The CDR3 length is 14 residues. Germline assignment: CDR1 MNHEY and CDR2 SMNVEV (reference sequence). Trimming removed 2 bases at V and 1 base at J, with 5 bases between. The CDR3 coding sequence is TGTGCCAGCAGTTTAGGAAGGAACACCGGGGAGCTGTTTTTT. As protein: CASSLGRNTGELFF.

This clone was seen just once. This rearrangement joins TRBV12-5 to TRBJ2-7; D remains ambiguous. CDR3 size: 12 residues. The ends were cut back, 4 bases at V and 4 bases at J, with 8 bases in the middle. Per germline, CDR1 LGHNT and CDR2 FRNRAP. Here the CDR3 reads CASGSPQYEQYF. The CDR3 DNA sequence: TGTGCTAGTGGTTCCCCTCAATACGAGCAGTACTTC.

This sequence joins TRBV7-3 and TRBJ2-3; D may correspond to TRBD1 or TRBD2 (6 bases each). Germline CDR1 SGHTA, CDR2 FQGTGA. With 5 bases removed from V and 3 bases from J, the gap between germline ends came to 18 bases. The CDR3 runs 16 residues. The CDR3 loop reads CASSLGGTGRTDTQYF. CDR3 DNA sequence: TGTGCCAGCAGCCTAGGGGGGACGGGAAGGACAGATACGCAGTATTTT.

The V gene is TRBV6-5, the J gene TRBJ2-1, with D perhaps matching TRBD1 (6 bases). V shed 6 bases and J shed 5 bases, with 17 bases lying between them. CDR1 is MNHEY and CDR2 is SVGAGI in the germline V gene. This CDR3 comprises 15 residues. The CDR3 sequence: CASRQLGTKNNEQFF. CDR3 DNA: TGTGCCAGCAGACAACTCGGGACAAAAAACAATGAGCAGTTCTTC.